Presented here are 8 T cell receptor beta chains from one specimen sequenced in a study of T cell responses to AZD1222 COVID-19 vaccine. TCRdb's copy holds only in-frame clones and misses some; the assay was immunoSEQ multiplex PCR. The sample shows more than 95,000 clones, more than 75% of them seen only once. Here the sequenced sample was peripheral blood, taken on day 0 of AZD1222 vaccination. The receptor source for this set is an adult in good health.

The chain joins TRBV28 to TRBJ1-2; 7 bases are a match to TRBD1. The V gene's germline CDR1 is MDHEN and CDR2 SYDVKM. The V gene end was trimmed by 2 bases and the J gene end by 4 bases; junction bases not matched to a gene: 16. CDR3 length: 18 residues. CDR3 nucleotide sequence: TGTGCCAGCAGTTTACCGCCAACCTTATACAGGGGAGGCTATGGCTACACCTTC. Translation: CASSLPPTLYRGGYGYTF.

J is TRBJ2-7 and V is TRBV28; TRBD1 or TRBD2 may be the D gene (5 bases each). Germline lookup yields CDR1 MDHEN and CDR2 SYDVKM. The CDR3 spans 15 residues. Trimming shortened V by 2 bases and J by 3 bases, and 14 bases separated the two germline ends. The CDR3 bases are TGTGCCAGCAGTTTACCCTCGGGGCAGCGCTACGAGCAGTACTTC. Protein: CASSLPSGQRYEQYF.

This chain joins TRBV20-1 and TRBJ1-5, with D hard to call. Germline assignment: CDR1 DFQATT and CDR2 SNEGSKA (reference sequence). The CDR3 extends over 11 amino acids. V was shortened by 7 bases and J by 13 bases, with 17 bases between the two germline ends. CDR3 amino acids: CSVRKSGSQHF. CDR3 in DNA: TGCAGTGTGAGGAAGAGTGGGTCTCAGCATTTT.

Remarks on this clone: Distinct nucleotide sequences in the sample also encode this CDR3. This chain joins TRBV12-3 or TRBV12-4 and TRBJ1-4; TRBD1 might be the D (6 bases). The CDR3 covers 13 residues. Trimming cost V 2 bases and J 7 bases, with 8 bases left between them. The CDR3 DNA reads TGTGCCAGCAGTTTATCAGGGGTTGAAAAACTGTTTTTT. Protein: CASSLSGVEKLFF.

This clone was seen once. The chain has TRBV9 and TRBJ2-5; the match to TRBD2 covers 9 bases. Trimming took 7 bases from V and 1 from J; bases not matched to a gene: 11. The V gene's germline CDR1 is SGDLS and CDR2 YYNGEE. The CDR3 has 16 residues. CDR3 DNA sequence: TGTGCCAGCCTGAGGGGTAGCGGGAGTCTCCAAGAGACCCAGTACTTC. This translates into CASLRGSGSLQETQYF.

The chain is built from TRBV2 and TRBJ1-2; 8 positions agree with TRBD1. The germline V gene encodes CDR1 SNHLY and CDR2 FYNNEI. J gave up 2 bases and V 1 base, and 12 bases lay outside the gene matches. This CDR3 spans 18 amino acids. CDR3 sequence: CASSEDKLWHRGNYGYTF. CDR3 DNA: TGTGCCAGCAGTGAAGATAAATTATGGCACAGGGGGAACTATGGCTACACCTTC.

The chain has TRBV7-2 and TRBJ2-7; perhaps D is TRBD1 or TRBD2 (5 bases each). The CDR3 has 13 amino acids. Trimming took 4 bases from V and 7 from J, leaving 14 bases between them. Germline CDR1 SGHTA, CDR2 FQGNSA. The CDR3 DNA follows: TGTGCCAGCAGCTCCACGGGGCCTCGAGAGCAGTACTTC. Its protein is CASSSTGPREQYF.

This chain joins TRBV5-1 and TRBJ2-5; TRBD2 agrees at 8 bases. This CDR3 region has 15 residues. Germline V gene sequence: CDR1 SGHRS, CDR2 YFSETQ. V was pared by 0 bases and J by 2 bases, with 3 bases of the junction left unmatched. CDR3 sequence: CASSLDVAGQETQYF. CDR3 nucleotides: TGCGCCAGCAGCTTGGATGTAGCGGGGCAAGAGACCCAGTACTTC.